These 29 T cell receptor beta chains came from one sample sequenced in a study of T cell responses to AZD1222 COVID-19 vaccine. TCRdb's table, derived via immunoSEQ multiplex PCR, lists solely in-frame clones and lacks some. The sample has about 190,000 clones, roughly 90% seen once. Sequencing used peripheral blood, obtained on day 0 of AZD1222 vaccination. Receptors were obtained from an adult in good health.

This clone was counted once. The chain uses TRBV14 and TRBJ2-2; D unresolved. The germline V gene has CDR1 SGHDN and CDR2 FVKESK. Between the trimmed V and J ends, which lost 1 base and 7 bases, there was a span of 7 bases. The CDR3 length is 13 residues. In DNA, the CDR3 is TGTGCCAGCAGCCAAGTCTTACACGGGGAGCTGTTTTTT. The encoded protein is CASSQVLHGELFF.

This clone has a single count. This chain links TRBV4-1 with TRBJ2-1; the D gene is possibly TRBD2 (6 bases). The CDR3 spans 14 residues. V lost 4 bases and J lost 5, with 12 bases in between. Looked up from germline, CDR1 is MGHRA and CDR2 is YSYEKL. The CDR3 DNA is TGCGCCAGCAGCCCCGTGCGGGGTAACAATGAGCAGTTCTTC. Translation: CASSPVRGNNEQFF.

This chain links TRBV6-4 with TRBJ2-3; D is uncertain. Germline values: CDR1 MRHNA, CDR2 SNTAGT. Deletions cut 5 bases from V and 2 bases from J, with 17 bases between. The CDR3 has 16 residues. CDR3 loop: CASSHQECALTDTQYF. The CDR3 DNA reads as TGTGCCAGCAGTCATCAGGAATGCGCCCTCACAGATACGCAGTATTTT.

This chain joins TRBV7-9 and TRBJ1-5, with 7 bases identical to TRBD1. This CDR3 spans 15 amino acids. Germline CDR1 SEHNR, CDR2 FQNEAQ (reference sequence). Losses at the gene ends were 3 bases for V and 2 bases for J; bases not matched to a gene: 4. CDR3 bases: TGTGCCAGCAGCTTTGGGGGGACAGGCAATCAGCCCCAGCATTTT. Translation: CASSFGGTGNQPQHF. The variable domain in full, completed from reference TRBV7-9 and TRBJ1-5, reads DTGVSQNPRHKITKRGQNVTFRCDPISEHNRLYWYRQTLGQGPEFLTYFQNEAQLEKSRLLSDRFSAERPKGSFSTLEIQRTEQGDSAMYLCASSFGGTGNQPQHFGDGTRLSIL.

This clone appeared a single time. The chain recombines TRBV18 with TRBJ1-6; 9 bases line up with TRBD1. V lost 1 base to trimming and J lost 7 bases; unmatched junction nucleotides: 5. The CDR3 runs 16 residues. The germline V gene has CDR1 KGHSH and CDR2 LQKENI. This CDR3 reads CASSPRRTGENSPLHF. DNA of the CDR3: TGTGCCAGCTCACCACGCCGGACAGGGGAGAATTCACCCCTCCACTTT.

The chain joins TRBV6-6 to TRBJ2-3; 9 bases fit TRBD2. The CDR3 contains 15 residues. V dropped 6 bases and J dropped 4; count of bases not matched to a gene: 8. CDR1 is MNHNY and CDR2 is SVGAGI in the germline V gene (reference sequence). CDR3 amino acids: CASRLAGEGPDTQYF. The CDR3 DNA reads TGTGCCAGCAGATTAGCGGGAGAGGGACCAGATACGCAGTATTTT.

The chain employs TRBV28 and TRBJ1-4, with TRBD1 as a possible D gene (5 bases). Germline V lookup: CDR1 MDHEN, CDR2 SYDVKM. The CDR3 is made up of 12 amino acids. The V end lost 6 bases, the J end lost 8 bases, and 10 bases lay between the germline ends. The DNA for the CDR3 is TGTGCCAGCAGCGCCCGGGGGGAAAAACTGTTTTTT. It translates to CASSARGEKLFF.

Only a few counts were recorded for this clone. The chain couples TRBV6-5 to TRBJ2-7; weak D call: TRBD1 (6 bases). The CDR3 loop spans 16 amino acids. Germline V gene lookup returns CDR1 MNHEY and CDR2 SVGAGI. V lost 0 bases, J lost 5 bases, and 17 bases lay in between. For the CDR3, the DNA is TGTGCCAGCAGTTACTCACCTATGGGACATACGGACGAGCAGTACTTC. Translating it yields CASSYSPMGHTDEQYF.

This clone has a single count. This rearrangement joins TRBV7-3 to TRBJ1-1, with D possibly TRBD1 on 5 matching bases. The CDR3 loop spans 14 amino acids. CDR1 is SGHTA and CDR2 is FQGTGA in the germline V gene. Trimming stripped 5 bases from V and 0 bases from J, with 10 bases between. CDR3 in DNA: TGTGCCAGCAGCGCTGACAGAATGAACACTGAAGCTTTCTTT. Amino acids: CASSADRMNTEAFF. Full variable domain (missing parts from reference TRBV7-3 and TRBJ1-1): GAGVSQTPSNKVTEKGKYVELRCDPISGHTALYWYRQSLGQGPEFLIYFQGTGAADDSGLPNDRFFAVRPEGSVSTLKIQRTERGDSAVYLCASSADRMNTEAFFGQGTRLTVV.

As regards this clone: Distinct nucleotide sequences in the sample also encode this CDR3. The chain links TRBV6-5 to TRBJ1-5; D uncertain. V was trimmed by 2 bases and J by 2 bases, leaving 4 bases between them. CDR1 and CDR2 (germline): MNHEY, SVGAGI. This CDR3 region has 13 residues. CDR3: CASSYGRNQPQHF. The CDR3 nucleotides are TGTGCCAGCAGTTACGGGCGCAATCAGCCCCAGCATTTT.

V and J are TRBV5-4 and TRBJ1-2; TRBD1 matches at 7 bases. Looked up from germline, CDR1 is SGHNT and CDR2 is YYREEE (reference sequence). V dropped 2 bases and J dropped 3; count of bases not matched to a gene: 7. This CDR3 is 15 amino acids long. The CDR3 DNA sequence: TGTGCCAGCAGCTTCTCAGGGGGAAGGGACTATGGCTACACCTTC. The encoded protein is CASSFSGGRDYGYTF.

The gene calls are TRBV19 and TRBJ1-5; 9 bases line up with TRBD1. The CDR3 runs 15 residues. J gave up 7 bases and V 6 bases, and 10 bases lay outside the gene matches. CDR1 is LNHDA, CDR2 SQIVND, per germline (reference sequence). The CDR3 sequence: CASRTSGTGYQPQHF. CDR3 nucleotide sequence: TGTGCCAGTAGGACCTCCGGGACAGGGTACCAGCCCCAGCATTTT.

The chain joins TRBV19 to TRBJ2-4; D gene ambiguous. Germline values: CDR1 LNHDA, CDR2 SQIVND (reference sequence). V shed 4 bases and J shed 2 bases, with 0 bases lying between them. This CDR3 contains 11 residues. The CDR3 bases are TGTGCCAGTAGTACCAAAAACATTCAGTACTTC. The encoded protein is CASSTKNIQYF.

The chain has TRBV28 and TRBJ1-6; maybe TRBD1 (6 bases). Trimming took off 6 bases at V and 10 bases at J, with 19 bases between the two ends. The CDR3 runs to 15 residues. CDR1 and CDR2 from the germline V gene are MDHEN and SYDVKM. CDR3 region: CASRTDRHATSPLHF. CDR3 nucleotides: TGTGCCAGCAGAACGGACAGACATGCTACGTCACCCCTCCACTTT.

This clone was seen a single time. CDR3 region: CASRTAAYEQYF. The CDR3 DNA follows: TGTGCCAGCAGGACTGCGGCCTACGAGCAGTACTTC. This chain links TRBV27 with TRBJ2-7; D is ambiguous. In germline, CDR1 is MNHEY, CDR2 SMNVEV (reference sequence). The CDR3 runs 12 residues. V was cut by 6 bases and J by 2 bases, with 8 bases left in between.

The J gene is TRBJ2-7, the V gene TRBV5-1, with D perhaps TRBD2 (5 bases). V lost 0 bases and J lost 5, with 6 bases in between. This CDR3 region has 12 residues. Germline CDR1 SGHRS, CDR2 YFSETQ. For the CDR3, the DNA is TGCGCCAGCAGCTTGGTCGGGGACGAGCAGTACTTC. It codes for CASSLVGDEQYF. The full variable domain, rest sourced from reference TRBV5-1 and TRBJ2-7, is KAGVTQTPRYLIKTRGQQVTLSCSPISGHRSVSWYQQTPGQGLQFLFEYFSETQRNKGNFPGRFSGRQFSNSRSEMNVSTLELGDSALYLCASSLVGDEQYFGPGTRLTVT.

A single count supports this clone. The chain links TRBV15 to TRBJ1-1, with D perhaps TRBD1 (5 bases). Germline assignment: CDR1 LNHNV and CDR2 YYDKDF (reference sequence). The germline V and J ends were trimmed by 4 bases and 4 bases, with 16 bases remaining between them. CDR3 length: 15 residues. In nucleotides, the CDR3 is TGTGCCACCAGCAACCCCCTAAAGGACATCACTGAAGCTTTCTTT. It codes for CATSNPLKDITEAFF. Filled out from reference TRBV15 and TRBJ1-1, the complete variable domain reads DAMVIQNPRYQVTQFGKPVTLSCSQTLNHNVMYWYQQKSSQAPKLLFHYYDKDFNNEADTPDNFQSRRPNTSFCFLDIRSPGLGDTAMYLCATSNPLKDITEAFFGQGTRLTVV.

This chain joins TRBV27 and TRBJ1-1; TRBD1 might be the D (6 bases). This CDR3 spans 15 amino acids. Germline-derived CDR1 and CDR2 are MNHEY and SMNVEV (reference sequence). V was clipped by 6 bases and J by 1 base, with 15 bases between them. The CDR3 region is CASSMTQGRNTEAFF. The CDR3 DNA sequence: TGTGCCAGCAGCATGACGCAGGGGAGGAACACTGAAGCTTTCTTT.

The V call is TRBV18, the J call TRBJ1-1; 7 nucleotides agree with TRBD1. V gave up 1 base and J gave up 3 bases; unmatched junction bases: 5. The CDR3 is 15 amino acids. Germline V gene data show CDR1 as KGHSH and CDR2 as LQKENI. Here the CDR3 DNA reads TGTGCCAGCTCACCACGTAGACAGGGAGACACTGAAGCTTTCTTT. It specifies CASSPRRQGDTEAFF. The full variable domain, in which reference TRBV18 and TRBJ1-1 provide the parts outside the CDR3, is NAGVMQNPRHLVRRRGQEARLRCSPMKGHSHVYWYRQLPEEGLKFMVYLQKENIIDESGMPKERFSAEFPKEGPSILRIQQVVRGDSAAYFCASSPRRQGDTEAFFGQGTRLTVV.

The chain recombines TRBV27 with TRBJ2-1; 7 bases align to TRBD1. Germline V gene lookup returns CDR1 MNHEY and CDR2 SMNVEV (reference sequence). The CDR3 is 12 amino acids. V was pared by 2 bases and J by 15 bases, with 7 bases of the junction left unmatched. The CDR3 loop is CASSLPPGQMFF. The CDR3 coding sequence is TGTGCCAGCAGTTTACCTCCGGGACAGATGTTCTTC.

This clone was detected only a few times. The chain joins TRBV5-1 to TRBJ1-1; a weak D match, TRBD1 (5 bases). CDR1 and CDR2 (germline): SGHRS, YFSETQ. The CDR3 has 16 residues. The ends were cut back, 4 bases at V and 7 bases at J, with 23 bases in the middle. CDR3 DNA sequence: TGCGCCAGCAGCCTGGGGCGGTTGATAAGGGGCTTTGAAGCTTTCTTT. This translates into CASSLGRLIRGFEAFF.

This chain connects TRBV5-4 to TRBJ1-1, with TRBD1 as a possible D gene (5 bases). Per germline, CDR1 SGHNT and CDR2 YYREEE (reference sequence). V was clipped by 4 bases and J by 7 bases, with 11 bases between them. The CDR3 sequence is 12 residues long. The DNA of the CDR3 is TGTGCCAGCAGCCCGGGGGAAGGTGAAGCTTTCTTT. It encodes CASSPGEGEAFF.

The V call is TRBV10-3, the J call TRBJ2-7; TRBD1 or TRBD2 may be the D gene (5 bases each). The germline CDR1 and CDR2 sequences are ENHRY and SYGVKD. Between the trimmed V and J ends, which lost 6 bases and 0 bases, there was a span of 9 bases. This CDR3 is built from 13 residues. The CDR3: CAIRGESSYEQYF. The CDR3, as DNA: TGTGCCATCAGAGGGGAGAGCTCCTACGAGCAGTACTTC.

The V call is TRBV7-3, the J call TRBJ2-1; 8 nucleotides match TRBD2. V was pared by 4 bases and J by 1 base, with 3 bases of the junction left unmatched. The germline V gene has CDR1 SGHTA and CDR2 FQGTGA. This CDR3 region has 15 residues. CDR3 amino acids: CASSSGGKSYNEQFF. Here the CDR3 DNA reads TGTGCCAGCAGCTCGGGGGGGAAATCCTACAATGAGCAGTTCTTC.

V is TRBV19 and J is TRBJ2-7; TRBD1 is a possible D gene (6 bases). The V and J ends lost 2 bases and 0 bases respectively, with 14 bases between them. CDR1 LNHDA and CDR2 SQIVND come from the germline V gene (reference sequence). The CDR3 length is 16 residues. The CDR3 reads CASSISFRTASYEQYF. CDR3 coding DNA: TGTGCCAGTAGTATATCGTTTCGGACAGCCTCCTACGAGCAGTACTTC. Filled out from reference TRBV19 and TRBJ2-7, the complete variable domain reads DGGITQSPKYLFRKEGQNVTLSCEQNLNHDAMYWYRQDPGQGLRLIYYSQIVNDFQKGDIAEGYSVSREKKESFPLTVTSAQKNPTAFYLCASSISFRTASYEQYFGPGTRLTVT.

V gene TRBV19 combines with J gene TRBJ2-7; D is possibly TRBD1 (5 bases). The V end lost 5 bases, the J end lost 3 bases, and 14 bases lay between the germline ends. The CDR3 totals 14 residues. Germline loops: CDR1 LNHDA, CDR2 SQIVND (reference sequence). In DNA form, the CDR3 reads TGTGCCAGTAGTCCTGTAGGGGCTTACTACGAGCAGTACTTC. It is translated as CASSPVGAYYEQYF.

This clone was seen a single time. V and J are TRBV3-1 (or the pseudogene TRBV3-2) and TRBJ1-6; D is ambiguous. Trimming cost V 2 bases and J 0 bases, with 5 bases left between them. There are 15 residues in the CDR3. The V gene's germline CDR1 is LGHDT and CDR2 YNNKEL (reference sequence). In DNA form, the CDR3 reads TGTGCCAGCAGCCAACGCAGCTCCTATAATTCACCCCTCCACTTT. This sequence encodes CASSQRSSYNSPLHF.

This chain joins TRBV12-3 or TRBV12-4 and TRBJ1-4; D uncertain. The CDR3 loop spans 11 amino acids. The V gene lost 6 bases and the J gene lost 12 bases, with 11 bases spanning the gap. The CDR3 reads CASRGWEELFF. DNA for the CDR3: TGTGCCAGCAGAGGTTGGGAAGAACTGTTTTTT.

The J gene is TRBJ2-1, the V gene TRBV7-8; D is unclear. Trimming shortened V by 1 base and J by 6 bases, and 10 bases separated the two germline ends. The CDR3 is made up of 14 amino acids. Germline CDR1 and CDR2: SGHVS and FQNEAQ. CDR3: CASSLGQLRNEQFF. CDR3 bases: TGTGCCAGCAGCTTAGGTCAGCTTCGCAATGAGCAGTTCTTC.